Presented here are 10 T cell receptor beta chains from one specimen sequenced in a study of T-cell memory formation after mild COVID-19. Each CDR3 protein is one row after TCRdb ran MiXCR on the 5' RACE reads. The sample includes about 470,000 distinct CDR3 sequences, 15% to 20% of them seen just once. The specimen sequenced was PBMCs or a T cell subset sorted from them (not recorded which). These receptors all come from an adult woman who had mild COVID-19 (a few samples of this study predate the infection). Cell type and time point are not known.

This chain connects TRBV5-1 to TRBJ1-2; possible D gene TRBD1, 6 bases. V shed 4 bases and J shed 8 bases, with 15 bases lying between them. Germline values: CDR1 SGHRS, CDR2 YFSETQ. This CDR3 spans 13 amino acids. In DNA form, the CDR3 reads TGCGCCAGCAGCGAACCACAGGGAAGGGGCTACACCTTC. Amino acids: CASSEPQGRGYTF.

V gene TRBV20-1 combines with J gene TRBJ2-7; 9 bases line up with TRBD1. CDR1 and CDR2 (germline): DFQATT, SNEGSKA (reference sequence). J was trimmed by 5 bases and V by 1 base; bases with no gene match: 6. CDR3 length: 14 residues. The CDR3 nucleotides read TGCAGTGCTAGAGTGAGGACAGGGGTAAACGAGCAGTACTTC. Amino acid sequence: CSARVRTGVNEQYF.

This clonotype has a handful of counts. V gene TRBV5-5 combines with J gene TRBJ1-5; D possibly corresponds to TRBD1 (6 bases). Trimming cost V 5 bases and J 6 bases, with 18 bases left between them. CDR1 is SGHKS and CDR2 is YYEKEE in the germline V gene (reference sequence). CDR3 length: 15 amino acids. This CDR3 reads CASSITGRTSQPQHF. The CDR3 coding sequence is TGTGCCAGCAGTATAACAGGGAGGACAAGTCAGCCCCAGCATTTT.

This clonotype was seen a handful of times. The V gene is TRBV2, the J gene TRBJ1-3; perhaps TRBD1 as D (6 bases). Germline V gene lookup returns CDR1 SNHLY and CDR2 FYNNEI. The CDR3 sequence is 15 residues long. Trimming took off 2 bases at V and 2 bases at J, with 10 bases between the two ends. The CDR3 sequence is CASSEQGQTGNTIYF. CDR3 in DNA: TGTGCCAGCAGTGAACAGGGGCAGACTGGAAACACCATATATTTT.

This clonotype was found a few times. The chain uses TRBV24-1 and TRBJ2-1; no clear D. Trimming took off 6 bases at V and 5 bases at J, with 19 bases between the two ends. Germline lookup yields CDR1 KGHDR and CDR2 SFDVKD. The CDR3 totals 16 residues. The CDR3: CATSFSGLSKNNEQFF. In DNA form, the CDR3 reads TGTGCCACCAGTTTTTCCGGGCTATCTAAAAACAATGAGCAGTTCTTC.

V gene TRBV4-2 combines with J gene TRBJ2-1; TRBD1 matches at 10 bases. Trimming took 1 base from V and 7 from J; bases not matched to a gene: 7. This CDR3 is built from 16 residues. Germline CDR1 is LGHNA and CDR2 is YNFKEQ. The CDR3: CASSQAGTGVGNEQFF. The CDR3 bases are TGTGCCAGCAGCCAAGCCGGGACAGGGGTGGGGAATGAGCAGTTCTTC.

This clonotype was counted ten times or more. The rearrangement joins TRBV15 to TRBJ2-5, with D maybe TRBD1 (6 bases). The V end was cut by 8 bases, the J end by 5 bases, with 18 bases between. The CDR3 runs 14 residues. Germline lookup yields CDR1 LNHNV and CDR2 YYDKDF (reference sequence). The CDR3 DNA follows: TGTGCCACCCAACAATCACAGGGCTACGAGACCCAGTACTTC. It codes for CATQQSQGYETQYF. Full variable domain (outside the CDR3, taken from reference TRBV15 and TRBJ2-5): DAMVIQNPRYQVTQFGKPVTLSCSQTLNHNVMYWYQQKSSQAPKLLFHYYDKDFNNEADTPDNFQSRRPNTSFCFLDIRSPGLGDTAMYLCATQQSQGYETQYFGPGTRLLVL.

This clonotype was seen a few times. The rearrangement uses TRBV5-6 and TRBJ2-1; the D gene is possibly TRBD1 (6 bases). Between the trimmed V and J ends, which lost 2 bases and 9 bases, there was a span of 12 bases. Germline values: CDR1 SGHDT, CDR2 YYEEEE. The CDR3 covers 13 residues. Here the CDR3 DNA reads TGTGCCAGCAGCTTTACAGGGTCCAGTGAGCAGTTCTTC. Amino acid sequence: CASSFTGSSEQFF.

This rearrangement joins TRBV20-1 to TRBJ1-4, with D possibly being TRBD1 (5 bases). V was clipped by 6 bases and J by 4 bases, with 12 bases between them. In germline, CDR1 is DFQATT, CDR2 SNEGSKA (reference sequence). CDR3 length: 13 amino acids. The CDR3 bases are TGCAGTGCCCCGGGACCGATTAATGAAAAACTGTTTTTT. Amino acid sequence: CSAPGPINEKLFF.

This clonotype was seen only once. V and J are TRBV7-6 and TRBJ1-1; D is perhaps TRBD1 (5 bases). Trimming stripped 1 base from V and 5 bases from J, with 17 bases between. The length of the CDR3 is 16 residues. Germline V gene lookup returns CDR1 SGHVS and CDR2 FNYEAQ. CDR3 in DNA: TGTGCCAGCAGCTTAGTGGGGAGGACTACAGGTACTGAAGCTTTCTTT. Translation: CASSLVGRTTGTEAFF.